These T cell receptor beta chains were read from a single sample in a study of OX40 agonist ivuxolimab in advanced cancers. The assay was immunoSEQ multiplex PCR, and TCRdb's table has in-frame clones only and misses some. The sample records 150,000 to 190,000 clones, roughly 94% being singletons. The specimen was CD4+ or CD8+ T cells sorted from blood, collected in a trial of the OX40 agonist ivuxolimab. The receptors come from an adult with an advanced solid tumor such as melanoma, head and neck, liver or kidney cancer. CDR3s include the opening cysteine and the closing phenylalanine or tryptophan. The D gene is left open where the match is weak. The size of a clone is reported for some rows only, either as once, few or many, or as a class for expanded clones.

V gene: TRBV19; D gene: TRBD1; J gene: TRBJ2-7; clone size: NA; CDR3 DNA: TGTGCCAGTAGTATCCGGGACAGGGGAGGGGGCTACGAGCAGTACTTC; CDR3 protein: CASSIRDRGGGYEQYF
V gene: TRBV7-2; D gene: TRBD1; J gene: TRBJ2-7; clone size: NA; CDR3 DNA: TGTGCCAGCAGCTTAGGACAGGGGCGAGACTACGAGCAGTACTTC; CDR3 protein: CASSLGQGRDYEQYF
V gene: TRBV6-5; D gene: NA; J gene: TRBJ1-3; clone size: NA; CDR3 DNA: TGTGCCAGCAGTTACCTAGGACCCCCCGGGGACACCATATATTTT; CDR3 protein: CASSYLGPPGDTIYF
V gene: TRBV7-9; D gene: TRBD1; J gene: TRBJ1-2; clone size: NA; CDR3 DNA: TGTGCCAGCAGCTTAGGGACAGGGAATGGCTACACCTTC; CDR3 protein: CASSLGTGNGYTF
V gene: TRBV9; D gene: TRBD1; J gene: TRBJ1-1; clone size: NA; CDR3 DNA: TGTGCCAGCAGCCCCCAGGGGGCGCGGTTGAACACTGAAGCTTTCTTT; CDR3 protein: CASSPQGARLNTEAFF
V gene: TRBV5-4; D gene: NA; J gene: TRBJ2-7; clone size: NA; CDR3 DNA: TGTGCCAGCAGCTTAAGGCAGGGCTACGAGCAGTACTTC; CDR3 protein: CASSLRQGYEQYF
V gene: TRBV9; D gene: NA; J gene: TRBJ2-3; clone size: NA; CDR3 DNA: TGTGCCAGCAGCATTAGCACAGATACGCAGTATTTT; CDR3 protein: CASSISTDTQYF
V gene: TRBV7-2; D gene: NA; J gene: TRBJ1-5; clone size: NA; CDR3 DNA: TGTGCCAGCAGGGGGCAGACCAATCAGCCCCAGCATTTT; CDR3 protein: CASRGQTNQPQHF
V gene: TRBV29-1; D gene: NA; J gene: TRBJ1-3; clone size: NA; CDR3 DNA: TGCAGCGGGGGCTGGGGGGACGGAAACACCATATATTTT; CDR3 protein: CSGGWGDGNTIYF
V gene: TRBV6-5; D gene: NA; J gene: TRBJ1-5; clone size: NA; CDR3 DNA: TGTGCCAGCAGTTACGGCCTAAATCAGCCCCAGCATTTT; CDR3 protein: CASSYGLNQPQHF
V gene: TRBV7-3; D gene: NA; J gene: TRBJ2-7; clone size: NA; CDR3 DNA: TGTGCCAGCAGCTCCCCGACTTCGAGTCACGAGCAGTACTTC; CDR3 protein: CASSSPTSSHEQYF
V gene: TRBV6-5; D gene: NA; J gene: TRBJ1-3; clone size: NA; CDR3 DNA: TGTGCCAGCAGTCTCTCAAAACGGGGGAACACCATATATTTT; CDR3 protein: CASSLSKRGNTIYF
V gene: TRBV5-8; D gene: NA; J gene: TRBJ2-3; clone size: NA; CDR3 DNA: TGTGCCAGCAGCCGATACACAGATACGCAGTATTTT; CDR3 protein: CASSRYTDTQYF
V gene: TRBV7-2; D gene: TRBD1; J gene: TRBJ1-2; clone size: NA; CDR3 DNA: TGTGCCAGCAGCCGAGCCGACAGGGGAAGGGGCTACACCTTC; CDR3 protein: CASSRADRGRGYTF
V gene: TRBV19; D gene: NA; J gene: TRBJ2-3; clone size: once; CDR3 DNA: TGTGCCAGTAGTCTACCGGGGCCCGTAGATACGCAGTATTTT; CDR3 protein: CASSLPGPVDTQYF
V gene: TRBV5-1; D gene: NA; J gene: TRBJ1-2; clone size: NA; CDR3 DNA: TGCGCCAGCAGTCGGGGGGACGTCGATAACTATGGCTACACCTTC; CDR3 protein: CASSRGDVDNYGYTF
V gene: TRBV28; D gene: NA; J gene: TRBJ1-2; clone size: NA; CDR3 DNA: TGTGCCAGCAGTTTGTTCCCTGGGGGCTACACCTTC; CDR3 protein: CASSLFPGGYTF
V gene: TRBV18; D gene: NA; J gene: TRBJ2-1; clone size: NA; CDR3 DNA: TGTGCCAGCTCACCTGAGGGTAGCTCCTACAATGAGCAGTTCTTC; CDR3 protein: CASSPEGSSYNEQFF
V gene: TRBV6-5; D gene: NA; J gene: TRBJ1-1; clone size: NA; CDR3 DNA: TGTGCCAGCAGTCTACGAGGAGGGAACACTGAAGCTTTCTTT; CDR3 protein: CASSLRGGNTEAFF
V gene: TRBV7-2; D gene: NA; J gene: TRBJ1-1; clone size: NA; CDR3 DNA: TGTGCCAGCAGCCCCCGAGGGAACATGAACACTGAAGCTTTCTTT; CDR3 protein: CASSPRGNMNTEAFF
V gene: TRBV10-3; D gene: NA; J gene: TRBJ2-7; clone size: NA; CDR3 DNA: TGTGCCATCAGTGAGTCGATTTTATCCTCTTCCGAGCAGTACTTC; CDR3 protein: CAISESILSSSEQYF
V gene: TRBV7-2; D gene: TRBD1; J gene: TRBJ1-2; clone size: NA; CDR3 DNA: TGTGCCAGCAGCTTCGCCCCAAACAGGGGAATTGCTGGCTACACCTTC; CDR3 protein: CASSFAPNRGIAGYTF
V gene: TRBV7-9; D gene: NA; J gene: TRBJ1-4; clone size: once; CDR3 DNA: TGTGCCAGCAGCTTGGTCCCCCGTAGTCCTAATGAAAAACTGTTTTTT; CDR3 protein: CASSLVPRSPNEKLFF
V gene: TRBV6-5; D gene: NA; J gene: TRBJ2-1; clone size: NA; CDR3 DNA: TGTGCCAGCAGCCAAACCAACAATGAGCAGTTCTTC; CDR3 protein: CASSQTNNEQFF
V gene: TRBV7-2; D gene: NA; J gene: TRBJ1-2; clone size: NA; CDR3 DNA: TGTGCCAGCAGCCCCTTTGGTCCGACAGATGGCTACACCTTC; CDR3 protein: CASSPFGPTDGYTF
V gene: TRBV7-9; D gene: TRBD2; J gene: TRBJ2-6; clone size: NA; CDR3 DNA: TGTGCCAGCAGCCCTGTGGGGTACGGGGGGAGCTCTGGGGCCAACGTCCTGACTTTC; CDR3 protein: CASSPVGYGGSSGANVLTF
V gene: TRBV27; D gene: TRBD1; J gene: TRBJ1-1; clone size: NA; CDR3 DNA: TGTGCCAGCAGTCCAAGGACAGGGTTCATGAACACTGAAGCTTTCTTT; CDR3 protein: CASSPRTGFMNTEAFF
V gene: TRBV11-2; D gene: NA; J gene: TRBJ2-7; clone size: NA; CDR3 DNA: TGTGCCAGCAGCCCGGGAGCTTTTGAGCAGTACTTC; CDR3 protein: CASSPGAFEQYF
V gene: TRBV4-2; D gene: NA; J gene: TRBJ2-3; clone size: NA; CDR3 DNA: TGTGCCAGCAGCCAAGATCTAACTAGCACAGATACGCAGTATTTT; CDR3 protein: CASSQDLTSTDTQYF
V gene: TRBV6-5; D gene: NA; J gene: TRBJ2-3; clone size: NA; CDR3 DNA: TGTGCCAGCAGTTACCCGGGAGATACGCAGTATTTT; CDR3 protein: CASSYPGDTQYF
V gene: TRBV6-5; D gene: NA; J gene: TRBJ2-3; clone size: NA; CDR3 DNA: TGTGCCAGCAGTGAAGTAGATACGCAGTATTTT; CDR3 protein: CASSEVDTQYF
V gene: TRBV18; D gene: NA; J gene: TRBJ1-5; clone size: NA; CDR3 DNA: TGTGCCAGCTCAACTGGGGGTAATCAGCCCCAGCATTTT; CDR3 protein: CASSTGGNQPQHF
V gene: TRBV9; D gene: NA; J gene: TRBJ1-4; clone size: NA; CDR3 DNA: TGTGCCAGCAGCGTAGCCCCACAGGGCTTAGGGGAAAAACTGTTTTTT; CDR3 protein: CASSVAPQGLGEKLFF
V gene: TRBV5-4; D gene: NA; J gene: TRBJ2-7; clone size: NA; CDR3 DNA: TGTGCCAGCAGCTGGGGTGCAGGCCGCGTTAGGGTGGAGCAGTACTTC; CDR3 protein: CASSWGAGRVRVEQYF
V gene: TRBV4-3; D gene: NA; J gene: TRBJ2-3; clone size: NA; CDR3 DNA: TGCGCCAGCAGCCAAGATCCCCCTCCCAGCACAGATACGCAGTATTTT; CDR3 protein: CASSQDPPPSTDTQYF
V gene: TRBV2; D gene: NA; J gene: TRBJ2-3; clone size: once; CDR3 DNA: TGTGCCAGCAGTGAAACCTCAGATACGCAGTATTTT; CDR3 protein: CASSETSDTQYF
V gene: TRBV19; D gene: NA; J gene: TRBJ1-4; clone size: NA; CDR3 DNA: TGTGCCAGTAGTACGCAAATGGGACAAGAAAAACTGTTTTTT; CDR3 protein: CASSTQMGQEKLFF
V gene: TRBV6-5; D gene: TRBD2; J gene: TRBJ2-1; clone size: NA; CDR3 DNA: TGTGCCAGCAGTTACTCCCGGGGGGGCTCCTACAATGAGCAGTTCTTC; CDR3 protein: CASSYSRGGSYNEQFF
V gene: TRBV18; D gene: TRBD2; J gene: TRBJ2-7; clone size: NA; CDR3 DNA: TGTGCCAGCTCACACGGGACTAGCGTGACGAACGAGCAGTACTTC; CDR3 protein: CASSHGTSVTNEQYF
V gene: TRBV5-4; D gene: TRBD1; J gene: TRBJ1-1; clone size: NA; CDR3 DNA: TGTGCCAGCCGCAGGGGGGGGGCAGACACTGAAGCTTTCTTT; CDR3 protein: CASRRGGADTEAFF
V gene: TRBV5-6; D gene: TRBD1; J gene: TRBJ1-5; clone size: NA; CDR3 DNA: TGTGCCAGCAGCACCATAGACAGGGTCGGTCAGCCCCAGCATTTT; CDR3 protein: CASSTIDRVGQPQHF
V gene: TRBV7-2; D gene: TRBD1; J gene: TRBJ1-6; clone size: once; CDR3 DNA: TGTGCCAGCAGCCGCCGGGACAGGGTAGCCTCCTATAATTCACCCCTCCACTTT; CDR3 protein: CASSRRDRVASYNSPLHF
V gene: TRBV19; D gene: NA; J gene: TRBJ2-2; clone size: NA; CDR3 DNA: TGTGCCAGTATGGAAGGGGGAAGCACCGGGGAGCTGTTTTTT; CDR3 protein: CASMEGGSTGELFF
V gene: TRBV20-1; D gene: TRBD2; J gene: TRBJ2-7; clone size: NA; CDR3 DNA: TGCAGTTCGGGGGGGGCCTACGAGCAGTACTTC; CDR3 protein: CSSGGAYEQYF
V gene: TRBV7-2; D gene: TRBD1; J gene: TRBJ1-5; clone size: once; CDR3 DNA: TGTGCCAGCAGCTTCGACAGGGCGGTGGATCAGCCCCAGCATTTT; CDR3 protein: CASSFDRAVDQPQHF
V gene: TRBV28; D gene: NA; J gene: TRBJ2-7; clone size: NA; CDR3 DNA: TGTGCCAGCAGTCTTCAGGGAATCTACGAGCAGTACTTC; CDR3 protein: CASSLQGIYEQYF
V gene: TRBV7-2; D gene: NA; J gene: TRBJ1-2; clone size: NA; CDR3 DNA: TGTGCCAGCAGCTTAGATCTCGCATCGGGATCATATGGCTACACCTTC; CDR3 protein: CASSLDLASGSYGYTF
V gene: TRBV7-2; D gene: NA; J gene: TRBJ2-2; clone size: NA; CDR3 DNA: TGTGCCAGCAGCCCGGGTGCCAGGGACACCGGGGAGCTGTTTTTT; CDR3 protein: CASSPGARDTGELFF
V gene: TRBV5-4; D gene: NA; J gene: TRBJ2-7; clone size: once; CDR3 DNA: TGTGCCAGCAGCCCTCCCCCGGAGCAGTACTTC; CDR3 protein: CASSPPPEQYF
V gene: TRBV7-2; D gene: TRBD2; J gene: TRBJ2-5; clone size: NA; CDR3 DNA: TGTGCCAGCAGCTTAGCCCTAGCGGGACCTCAAGAGACCCAGTACTTC; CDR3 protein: CASSLALAGPQETQYF
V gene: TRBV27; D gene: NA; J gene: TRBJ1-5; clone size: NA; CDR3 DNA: TGTGCCAGCAGCCCCGGCCCGGCTCCCAAAAGGCCCCAGCATTTT; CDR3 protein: CASSPGPAPKRPQHF
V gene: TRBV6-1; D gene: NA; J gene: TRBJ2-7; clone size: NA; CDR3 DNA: TGTGCCAGCAGTGAAGCTTGGCAGGGCCGGGACTTC; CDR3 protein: CASSEAWQGRDF
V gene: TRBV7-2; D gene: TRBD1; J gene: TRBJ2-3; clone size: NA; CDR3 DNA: TGTGCCAGCAGCTCGATTGACAGGGGGCGCAGGGATACGCAGTATTTT; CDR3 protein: CASSSIDRGRRDTQYF
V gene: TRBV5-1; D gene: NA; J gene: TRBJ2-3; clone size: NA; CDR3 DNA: TGCGCCAGCAGCTTGGAGGGTCTAGGGGGCACAGATACGCAGTATTTT; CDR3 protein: CASSLEGLGGTDTQYF
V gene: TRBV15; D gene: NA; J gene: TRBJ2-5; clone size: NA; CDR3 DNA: TGTGCCACCAGCAGAGAAGGTGCAGGAAGGACCCAGTACTTC; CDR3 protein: CATSREGAGRTQYF
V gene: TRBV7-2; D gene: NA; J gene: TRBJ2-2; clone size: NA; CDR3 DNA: TGTGCCAGCAGCTCTCCGGGGCTCACGAACACCGGGGAGCTGTTTTTT; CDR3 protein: CASSSPGLTNTGELFF
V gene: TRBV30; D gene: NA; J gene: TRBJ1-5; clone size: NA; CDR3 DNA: TGTGCCTGGAGTGTACTGGGGGGCAATCAGCCCCAGCATTTT; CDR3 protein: CAWSVLGGNQPQHF